The entry that follows covers one TCR beta chain sequence. The target antigen is unknown. The CDR3 is 16 residues long. V gave up 1 base and J gave up 3 bases; unmatched junction bases: 6. Germline V lookup: CDR1 KGHSH, CDR2 LQKENI. These data originate in a study of T cell responses to AZD1222 COVID-19 vaccine. Study-wide findings and caveats: Nearly half of spike-specific TCRs reportedly target variant regions that are unmutated in the B.1.351 and B.1.1.7 variants. Clonal diversity was possibly underestimated, and white British individuals and females predominated among donors. Receipt of two AZD1222 doses was followed by a rise in Spike-specific TCR breadth and depth.

Sequencing used immunoSEQ multiplex PCR; TCRdb keeps in-frame clones, though not all of them. The sample records approximately 140,000 clones, 85% to 95% being singletons. The sequencing here drew on peripheral blood, taken on day 0 of MenACWY control vaccination. The chain recombines TRBV18 with TRBJ1-3; 7 nucleotides align to TRBD1. The sequence was obtained from an adult in good health. CDR3 sequence: CASSPLKGGFGNTIYF. The CDR3 DNA sequence: TGTGCCAGCTCACCACTAAAAGGGGGCTTTGGAAACACCATATATTTT.